Sequencing of this T cell receptor beta chain was carried out in a study of neoadjuvant anti-PD-1 for oral cavity cancer. At the level of the study: Patients without progression received a fourth nivolumab dose around day 43, then surgical resection on days 50-56.

Findings of the study overall: PBMC Gini-index clonality exceeded responders' in non-responders post-nivolumab.

Specified time point: after neoadjuvant nivolumab, at surgical resection. From germline, CDR1 is SGHTA and CDR2 FQGNSA. Deletions cut 4 bases from V and 16 bases from J, with 20 bases between. This CDR3 spans 13 amino acids. This clone has only one observation. Its specificity is not known. The data were produced by immunoSEQ multiplex PCR, yet TCRdb's version contains in-frame clones alone and is incomplete. The sample yields around 67,000 clones, less than 90% seen once. The clonotype was recovered from a person aged 40-85 years with oral cavity squamous cell carcinoma. The V call is TRBV7-2, the J call TRBJ2-4, with unresolved D. This specimen was PBMCs, taken after nivolumab (anti-PD-1) treatment. Here the CDR3 DNA reads TGTGCCAGCAGCTCCTCCATTGGTGACCGGATCTACTTC. It yields the protein CASSSSIGDRIYF.